This T cell receptor (beta chain) stems from a study of cytomegalovirus exposure and HLA in healthy donors. V lost 5 bases and J lost 1, with 8 bases in between. Germline V lookup: CDR1 SGHTA, CDR2 FQGTGA. The CDR3 sequence is 13 residues long. With regard to this clone: As yet, its antigen is unknown.

Assay used: immunoSEQ multiplex PCR; TCRdb lists only in-frame clones, some missing. This repertoire shows about 120,000 clones, around 87% found once; its top ten account for around 6%. It was the approximately 130-subject validation cohort, separate from the approximately 700-subject first cohort, to which the donors belonged. General observations from the study: Altogether, some 170 TCR beta chains were recorded as cytomegalovirus-associated. Subsequent analysis showed first-cohort TCR clusters tending to co-occur in roughly 130 validation repertoires. Confirmation was obtained in vitro that a few CMV-associated chains are specific for CMV antigens.

The clonotype comes from a young woman in good health and CMV-seropositive. The sample taken for sequencing was PBMCs. The chain joins TRBV7-3 to TRBJ1-1; a possible D gene is TRBD1 (6 bases). The CDR3 nucleotides read TGTGCCAGCAGCCCGGGACAGAACACTGAAGCTTTCTTT. Translating it yields CASSPGQNTEAFF.